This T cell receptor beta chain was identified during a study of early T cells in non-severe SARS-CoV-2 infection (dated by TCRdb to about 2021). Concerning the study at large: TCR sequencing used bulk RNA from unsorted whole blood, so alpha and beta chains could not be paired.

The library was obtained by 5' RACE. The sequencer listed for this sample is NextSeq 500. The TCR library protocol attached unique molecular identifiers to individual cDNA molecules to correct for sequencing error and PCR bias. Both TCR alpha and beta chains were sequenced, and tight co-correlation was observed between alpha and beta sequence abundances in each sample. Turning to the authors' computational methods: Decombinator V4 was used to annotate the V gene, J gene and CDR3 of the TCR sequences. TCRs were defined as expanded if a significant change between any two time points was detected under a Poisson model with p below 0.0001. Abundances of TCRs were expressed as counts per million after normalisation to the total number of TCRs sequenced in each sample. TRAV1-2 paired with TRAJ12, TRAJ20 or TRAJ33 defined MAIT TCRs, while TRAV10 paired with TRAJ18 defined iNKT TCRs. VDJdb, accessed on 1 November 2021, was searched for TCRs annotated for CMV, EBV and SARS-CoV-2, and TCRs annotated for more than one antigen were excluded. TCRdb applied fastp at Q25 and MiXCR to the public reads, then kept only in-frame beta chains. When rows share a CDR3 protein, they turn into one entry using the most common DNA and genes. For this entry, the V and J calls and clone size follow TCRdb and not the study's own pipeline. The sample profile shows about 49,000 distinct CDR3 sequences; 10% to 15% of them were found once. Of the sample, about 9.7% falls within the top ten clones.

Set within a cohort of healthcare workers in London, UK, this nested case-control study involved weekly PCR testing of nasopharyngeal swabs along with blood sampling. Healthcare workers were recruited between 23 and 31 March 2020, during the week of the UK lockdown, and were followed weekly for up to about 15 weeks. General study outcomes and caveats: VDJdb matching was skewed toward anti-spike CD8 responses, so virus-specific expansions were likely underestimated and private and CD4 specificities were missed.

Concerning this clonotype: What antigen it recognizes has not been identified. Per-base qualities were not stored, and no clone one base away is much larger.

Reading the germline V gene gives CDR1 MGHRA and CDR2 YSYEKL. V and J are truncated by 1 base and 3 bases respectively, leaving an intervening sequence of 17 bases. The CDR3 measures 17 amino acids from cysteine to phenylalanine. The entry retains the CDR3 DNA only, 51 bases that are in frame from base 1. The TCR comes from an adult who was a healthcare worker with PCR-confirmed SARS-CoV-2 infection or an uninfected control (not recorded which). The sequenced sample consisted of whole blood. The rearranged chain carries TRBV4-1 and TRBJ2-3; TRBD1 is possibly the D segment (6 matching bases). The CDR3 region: CASSQARVGTRTDTQYF. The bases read TGCGCCAGCAGCCAAGCTAGGGTCGGGACAAGGACAGATACGCAGTATTTT.